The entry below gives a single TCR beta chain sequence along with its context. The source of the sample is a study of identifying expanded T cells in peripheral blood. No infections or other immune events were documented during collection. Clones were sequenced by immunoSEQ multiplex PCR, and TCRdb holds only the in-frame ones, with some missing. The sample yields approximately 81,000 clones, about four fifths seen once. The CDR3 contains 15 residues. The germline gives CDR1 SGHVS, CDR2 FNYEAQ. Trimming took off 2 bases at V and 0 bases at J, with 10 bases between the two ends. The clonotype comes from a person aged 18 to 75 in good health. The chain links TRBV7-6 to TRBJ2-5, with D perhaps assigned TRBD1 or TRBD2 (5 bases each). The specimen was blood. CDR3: CASSLLWGYQETQYF. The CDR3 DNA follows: TGTGCCAGCAGCTTATTATGGGGGTACCAAGAGACCCAGTACTTC.